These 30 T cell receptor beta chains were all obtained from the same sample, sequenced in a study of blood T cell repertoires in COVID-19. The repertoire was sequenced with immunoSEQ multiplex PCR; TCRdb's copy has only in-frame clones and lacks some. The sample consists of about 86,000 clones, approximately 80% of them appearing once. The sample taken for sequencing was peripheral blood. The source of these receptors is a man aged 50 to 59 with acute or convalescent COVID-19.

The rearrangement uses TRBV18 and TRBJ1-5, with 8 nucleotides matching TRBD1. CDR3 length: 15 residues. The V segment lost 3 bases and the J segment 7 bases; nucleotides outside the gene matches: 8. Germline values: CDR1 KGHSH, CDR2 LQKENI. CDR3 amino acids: CASSPRQGAWQPQHF. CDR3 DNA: TGTGCCAGCTCACCGAGGCAGGGGGCTTGGCAGCCCCAGCATTTT.

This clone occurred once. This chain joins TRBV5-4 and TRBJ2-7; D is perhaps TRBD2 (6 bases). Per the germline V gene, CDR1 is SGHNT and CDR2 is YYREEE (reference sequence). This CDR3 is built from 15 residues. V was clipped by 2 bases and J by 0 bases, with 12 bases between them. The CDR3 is CASSFDAGSSYEQYF. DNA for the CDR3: TGTGCCAGCAGCTTCGACGCGGGAAGCTCCTACGAGCAGTACTTC.

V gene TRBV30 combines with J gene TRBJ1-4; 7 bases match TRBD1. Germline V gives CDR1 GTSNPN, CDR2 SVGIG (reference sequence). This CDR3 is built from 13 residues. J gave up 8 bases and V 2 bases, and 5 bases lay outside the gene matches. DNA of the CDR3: TGTGCCTGGAGTACCAACAGGGGCGAAAAACTGTTTTTT. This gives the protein CAWSTNRGEKLFF.

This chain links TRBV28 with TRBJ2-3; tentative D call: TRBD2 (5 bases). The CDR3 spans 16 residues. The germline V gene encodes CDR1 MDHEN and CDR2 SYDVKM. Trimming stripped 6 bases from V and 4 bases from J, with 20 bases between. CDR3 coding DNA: TGTGCCAGCAGGGGAGATCCAACTAGTGAATCAGATACGCAGTATTTT. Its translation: CASRGDPTSESDTQYF.

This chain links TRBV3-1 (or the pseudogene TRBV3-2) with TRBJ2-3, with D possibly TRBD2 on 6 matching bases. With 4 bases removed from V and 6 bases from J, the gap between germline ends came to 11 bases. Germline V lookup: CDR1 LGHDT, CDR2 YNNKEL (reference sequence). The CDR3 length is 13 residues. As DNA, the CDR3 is TGTGCCAGCAGCCTCGGGGGTTGGGATACGCAGTATTTT. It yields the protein CASSLGGWDTQYF.

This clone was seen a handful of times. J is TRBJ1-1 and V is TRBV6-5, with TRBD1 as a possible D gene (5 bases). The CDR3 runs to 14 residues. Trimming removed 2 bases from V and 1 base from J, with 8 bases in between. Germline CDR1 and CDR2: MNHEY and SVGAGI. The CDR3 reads CASSYQGGNTEAFF. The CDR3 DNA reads TGTGCCAGCAGTTACCAGGGTGGGAACACTGAAGCTTTCTTT.

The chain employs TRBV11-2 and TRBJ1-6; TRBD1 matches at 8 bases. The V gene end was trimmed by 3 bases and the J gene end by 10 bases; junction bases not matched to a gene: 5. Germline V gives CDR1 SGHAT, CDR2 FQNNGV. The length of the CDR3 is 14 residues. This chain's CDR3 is CASSFGQGESPLHF. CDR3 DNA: TGTGCCAGCAGCTTCGGACAGGGTGAATCACCCCTCCACTTT.

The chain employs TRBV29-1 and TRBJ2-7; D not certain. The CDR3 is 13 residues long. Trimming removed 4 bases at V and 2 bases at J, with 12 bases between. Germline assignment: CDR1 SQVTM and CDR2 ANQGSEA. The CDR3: CSVVLADAYEQYF. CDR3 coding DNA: TGCAGCGTTGTCCTGGCGGATGCCTACGAGCAGTACTTC.

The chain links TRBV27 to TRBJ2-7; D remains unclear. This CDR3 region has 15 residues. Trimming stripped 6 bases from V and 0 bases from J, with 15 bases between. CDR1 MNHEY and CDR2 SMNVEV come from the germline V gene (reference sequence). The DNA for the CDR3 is TGTGCCAGCAGCCAGAGACACCTTTCCTCCTACGAGCAGTACTTC. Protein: CASSQRHLSSYEQYF.

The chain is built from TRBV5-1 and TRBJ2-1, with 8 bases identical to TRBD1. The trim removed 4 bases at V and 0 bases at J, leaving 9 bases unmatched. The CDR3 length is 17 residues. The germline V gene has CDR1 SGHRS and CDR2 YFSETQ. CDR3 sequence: CASSIAGGEGSYNEQFF. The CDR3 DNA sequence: TGCGCCAGCAGCATAGCAGGGGGCGAAGGCTCCTACAATGAGCAGTTCTTC.

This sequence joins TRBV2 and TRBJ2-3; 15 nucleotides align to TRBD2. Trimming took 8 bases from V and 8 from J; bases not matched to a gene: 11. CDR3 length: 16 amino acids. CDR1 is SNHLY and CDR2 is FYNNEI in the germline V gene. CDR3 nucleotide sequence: TGTGCCAGCGGGCTAGGACTAGCGGGGGGGCCGGTTACGCAGTATTTT. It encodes CASGLGLAGGPVTQYF.

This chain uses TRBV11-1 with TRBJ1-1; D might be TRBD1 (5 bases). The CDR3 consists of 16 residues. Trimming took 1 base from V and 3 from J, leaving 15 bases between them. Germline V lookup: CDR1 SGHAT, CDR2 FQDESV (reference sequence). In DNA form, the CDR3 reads TGTGCCAGCAGCTTAGGGTCAGGGTTGTCTGACACTGAAGCTTTCTTT. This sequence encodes CASSLGSGLSDTEAFF.

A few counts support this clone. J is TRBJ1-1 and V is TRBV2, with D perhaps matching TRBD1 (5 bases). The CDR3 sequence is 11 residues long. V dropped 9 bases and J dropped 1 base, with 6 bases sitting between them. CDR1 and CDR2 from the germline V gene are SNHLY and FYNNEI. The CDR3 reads CARDRNTEAFF. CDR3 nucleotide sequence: TGTGCCAGAGACAGGAACACTGAAGCTTTCTTT.

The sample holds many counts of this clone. CDR3 coding DNA: TGCGCCAGCAGCTTGGCACCCTACCCCGTAACCTACGAGCAGTACTTC. It yields the protein CASSLAPYPVTYEQYF. This rearrangement joins TRBV5-1 to TRBJ2-7; no reliable D call. Trimming pared 0 bases from V and 2 bases from J, leaving 15 bases between. CDR1 and CDR2 from the germline V gene are SGHRS and YFSETQ. The CDR3 contains 16 residues. The variable domain in full, completed from reference TRBV5-1 and TRBJ2-7, reads KAGVTQTPRYLIKTRGQQVTLSCSPISGHRSVSWYQQTPGQGLQFLFEYFSETQRNKGNFPGRFSGRQFSNSRSEMNVSTLELGDSALYLCASSLAPYPVTYEQYFGPGTRLTVT.

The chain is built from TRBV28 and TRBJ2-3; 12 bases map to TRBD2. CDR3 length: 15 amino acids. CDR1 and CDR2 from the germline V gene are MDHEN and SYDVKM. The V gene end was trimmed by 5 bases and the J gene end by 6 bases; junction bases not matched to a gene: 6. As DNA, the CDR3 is TGTGCCAGCAGTCCTAGCGGGAGGGCGTCGGATACGCAGTATTTT. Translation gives CASSPSGRASDTQYF.

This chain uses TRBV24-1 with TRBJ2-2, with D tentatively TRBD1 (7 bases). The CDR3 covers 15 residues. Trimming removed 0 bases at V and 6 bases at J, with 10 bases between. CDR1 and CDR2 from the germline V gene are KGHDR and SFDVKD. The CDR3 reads CATSDLDREAGELFF. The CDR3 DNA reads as TGTGCCACCAGTGATTTGGACAGGGAGGCCGGGGAGCTGTTTTTT.

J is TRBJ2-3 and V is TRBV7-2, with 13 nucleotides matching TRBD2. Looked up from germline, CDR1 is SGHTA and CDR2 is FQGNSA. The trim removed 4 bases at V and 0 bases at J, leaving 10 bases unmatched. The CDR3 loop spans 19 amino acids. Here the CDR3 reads CASSSPPGTSGVSTDTQYF. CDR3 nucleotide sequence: TGTGCCAGCAGCTCCCCCCCCGGGACTAGCGGGGTAAGCACAGATACGCAGTATTTT.

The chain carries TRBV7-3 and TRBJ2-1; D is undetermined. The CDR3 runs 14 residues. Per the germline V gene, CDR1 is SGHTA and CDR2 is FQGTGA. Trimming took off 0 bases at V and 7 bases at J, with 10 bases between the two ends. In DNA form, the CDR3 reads TGTGCCAGCAGCTTAACGCTTTTAGATAATGAGCAGTTCTTC. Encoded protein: CASSLTLLDNEQFF.

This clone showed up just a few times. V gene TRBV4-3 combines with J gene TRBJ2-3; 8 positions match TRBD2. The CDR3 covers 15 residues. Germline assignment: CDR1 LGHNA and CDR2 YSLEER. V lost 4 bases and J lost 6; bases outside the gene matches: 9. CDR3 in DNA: TGCGCCAGCAGCCCCGGGACTAGTTATTCTGATACGCAGTATTTT. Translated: CASSPGTSYSDTQYF.

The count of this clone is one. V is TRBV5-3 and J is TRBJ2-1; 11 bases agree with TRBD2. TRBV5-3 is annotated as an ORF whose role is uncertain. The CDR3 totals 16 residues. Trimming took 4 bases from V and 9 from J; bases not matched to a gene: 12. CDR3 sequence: CARSPRWGGTSGEQFF. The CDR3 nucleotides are TGTGCCAGAAGCCCTCGATGGGGCGGGACTAGCGGTGAGCAGTTCTTC.

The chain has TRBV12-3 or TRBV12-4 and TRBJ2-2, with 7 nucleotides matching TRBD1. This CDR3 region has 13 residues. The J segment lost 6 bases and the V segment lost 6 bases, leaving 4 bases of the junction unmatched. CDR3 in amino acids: CASRTGEAGELFF. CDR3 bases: TGTGCCAGCAGAACAGGGGAAGCCGGGGAGCTGTTTTTT.

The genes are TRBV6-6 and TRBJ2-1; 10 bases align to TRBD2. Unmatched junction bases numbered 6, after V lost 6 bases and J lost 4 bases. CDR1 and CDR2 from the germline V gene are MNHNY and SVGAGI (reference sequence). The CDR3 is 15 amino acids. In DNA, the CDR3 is TGTGCCAGCAGGACCAGCGGGAGGGAATACAATGAGCAGTTCTTC. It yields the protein CASRTSGREYNEQFF.

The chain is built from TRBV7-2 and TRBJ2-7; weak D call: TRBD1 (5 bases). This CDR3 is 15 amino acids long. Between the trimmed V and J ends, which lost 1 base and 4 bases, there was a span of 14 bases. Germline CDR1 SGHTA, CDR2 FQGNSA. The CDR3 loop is CASSLEPGFLYEQYF. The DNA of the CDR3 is TGTGCCAGCAGCTTAGAACCAGGGTTCTTATACGAGCAGTACTTC. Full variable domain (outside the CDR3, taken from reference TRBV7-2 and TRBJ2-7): GAGVSQSPSNKVTEKGKDVELRCDPISGHTALYWYRQSLGQGLEFLIYFQGNSAPDKSGLPSDRFSAERTGGSVSTLTIQRTQQEDSAVYLCASSLEPGFLYEQYFGPGTRLTVT.

The CDR3 region has the DNA TGTGCCTGGAGCAATAAGGGACTAGCGGGGGGAAGGCAGTACTTC. Protein: CAWSNKGLAGGRQYF. The rearrangement joins TRBV30 to TRBJ2-7, with 15 bases matching TRBD2. Per the germline V gene, CDR1 is GTSNPN and CDR2 is SVGIG (reference sequence). The CDR3 totals 15 residues. Trimming cost V 3 bases and J 9 bases; bases outside gene matches: 9.

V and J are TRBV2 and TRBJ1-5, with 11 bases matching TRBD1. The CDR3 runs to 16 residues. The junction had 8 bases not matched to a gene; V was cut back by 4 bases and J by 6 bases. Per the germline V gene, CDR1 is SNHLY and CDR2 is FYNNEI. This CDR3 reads CASSGSGQGARQPQHF. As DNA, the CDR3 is TGTGCCAGCAGTGGATCTGGACAGGGGGCTCGTCAGCCCCAGCATTTT.

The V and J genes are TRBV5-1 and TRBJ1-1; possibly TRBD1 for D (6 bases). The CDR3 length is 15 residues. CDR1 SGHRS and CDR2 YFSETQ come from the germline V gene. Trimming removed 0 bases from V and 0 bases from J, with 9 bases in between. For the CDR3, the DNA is TGCGCCAGCAGCTTGGGGGGGCAAGTGAACACTGAAGCTTTCTTT. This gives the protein CASSLGGQVNTEAFF.

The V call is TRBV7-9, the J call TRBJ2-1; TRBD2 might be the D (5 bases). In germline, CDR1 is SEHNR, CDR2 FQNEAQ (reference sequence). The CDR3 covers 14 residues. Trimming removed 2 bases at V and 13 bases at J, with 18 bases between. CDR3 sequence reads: CASSLRGSGFDQFF. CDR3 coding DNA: TGTGCCAGCAGCTTACGAGGGAGTGGGTTCGACCAGTTCTTC.

CDR3 nucleotide sequence: TGTGCCAGCAGCCTCCCGGGACTACCTAAATACGAGCAGTACTTC. This gives the protein CASSLPGLPKYEQYF. The rearrangement uses TRBV7-2 and TRBJ2-7; 7 nucleotides match TRBD2. J gave up 4 bases and V 5 bases, and 11 bases lay outside the gene matches. The CDR3 has 15 amino acids. From germline, CDR1 is SGHTA and CDR2 FQGNSA.

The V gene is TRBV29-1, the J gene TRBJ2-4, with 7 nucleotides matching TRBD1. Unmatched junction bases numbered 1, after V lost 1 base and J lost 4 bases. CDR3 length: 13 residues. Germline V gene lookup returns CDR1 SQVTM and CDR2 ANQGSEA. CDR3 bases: TGCAGCGTTGAAGCGGGACAGAAAAACATTCAGTACTTC. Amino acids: CSVEAGQKNIQYF.

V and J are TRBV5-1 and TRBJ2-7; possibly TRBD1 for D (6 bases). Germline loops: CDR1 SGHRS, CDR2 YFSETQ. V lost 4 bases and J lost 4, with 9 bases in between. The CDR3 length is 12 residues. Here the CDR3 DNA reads TGCGCCAGCAGCCGGGACAAATACGAGCAGTACTTC. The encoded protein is CASSRDKYEQYF. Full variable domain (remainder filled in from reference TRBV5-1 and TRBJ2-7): KAGVTQTPRYLIKTRGQQVTLSCSPISGHRSVSWYQQTPGQGLQFLFEYFSETQRNKGNFPGRFSGRQFSNSRSEMNVSTLELGDSALYLCASSRDKYEQYFGPGTRLTVT.